This T cell receptor (beta chain) emerged from a study of T cell responses to AZD1222 COVID-19 vaccine. This CDR3 contains 15 residues. Germline trimming cut 6 bases from V and 2 bases from J; bases unmatched to any gene: 7. Germline V CDR1 and CDR2: LNHDA, SQIVND (reference sequence). Remarks on this clone: The antigen remains unidentified.

Profiling relied on immunoSEQ multiplex PCR, and the TCRdb table lists in-frame clones only, not all of them. The repertoire holds 96,000 or so clones, with 70% to 90% as singletons. Regarding the study as a whole: There were repertoire samples only from the period after the peak T cell response. Following two doses of AZD1222, Spike-specific TCR breadth and depth rose.

Sequencing was performed on peripheral blood, taken on day 0 of AZD1222 vaccination. The receptor was derived from an adult in good health. The rearrangement uses TRBV19 and TRBJ1-2; 9 positions match TRBD1. The CDR3, as DNA: TGTGCCAGTAGCCTTCAAGACAGGGGGAACTATGGCTACACCTTC. Residues: CASSLQDRGNYGYTF.